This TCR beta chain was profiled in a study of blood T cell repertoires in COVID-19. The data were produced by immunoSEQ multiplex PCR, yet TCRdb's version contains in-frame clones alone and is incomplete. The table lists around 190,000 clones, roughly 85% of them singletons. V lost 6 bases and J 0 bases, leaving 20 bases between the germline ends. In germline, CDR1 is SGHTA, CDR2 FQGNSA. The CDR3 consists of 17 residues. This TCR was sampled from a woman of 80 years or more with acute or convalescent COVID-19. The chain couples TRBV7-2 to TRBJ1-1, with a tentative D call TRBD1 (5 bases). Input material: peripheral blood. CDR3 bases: TGTGCCAGCAGACGACTCAGCGGGGCATACATGAACACTGAAGCTTTCTTT. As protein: CASRRLSGAYMNTEAFF.